The subject of this entry is one T cell receptor (beta chain). Its specific antigen is unknown. No much larger clone is present one base from it, and per-base qualities are unavailable. The sample comes from a study of shared clonotypes between healthy human individuals (TCRdb year 2020). Regarding the complete study: Three men and two women, aged 18 to 49 years, made up the cohort. To increase sequencing depth and limit assay-specific biases, TCR repertoire library preparation and sequencing were carried out by different laboratories using diverse techniques. Leukapheresis yielded between about 0.85 and 9.5 billion PBMCs per donor. To estimate repertoire size and how much clonotype sharing occurs between individuals, the study deeply sequenced the blood TCR repertoires of about 5 healthy adults. Findings and caveats that apply to the study as a whole: Because the study included only a small number of donors, the genetic and exposure-history diversity represented was limited. Sampling was restricted to blood, and TCR repertoires in tissues likely differ from the TCR repertoires found in blood. Pairwise subsampling led to the expectation that sequencing depth would affect the degree of clonotype sharing among donors.

Using the deep immunoSEQ assay, multiplex PCR amplified TCR CDR3 regions from genomic DNA. Genomic DNA extracted from each cell subset was distributed evenly over all wells of several immunoSEQ 96-well plates, and each plate served as one replicate. For unsorted PBMC, each replicate PCR was loaded with approximately 300 ng genomic DNA, equivalent to about 30,000 T cell genomes. Ten immunoSEQ deep assay plates were used to sequence unsorted PBMC genomic DNA. Purified libraries were measured with a Qubit 3.0 fluorometer, size-checked on a Bioanalyzer 2100, and measured again with the KAPA Library Quantification kit. Each immunoSEQ 96-well plate was sequenced on its own single-read 150-cycle Illumina NextSeq 550 flow cell. In the paper's pipeline: Because the immunoSEQ output held only junctional sequences and lacked quality scores, the filtering could not match the filtering applied to full-length reads. To assign V/J genes and CDR3, sequences were annotated using PyIR, a Python wrapper for IgBLAST v1.9, with IMGT germline references. Reads were filtered out if the reads had weak V/J assignments (E-value above 1e-6), no CDR3, stop codons, out-of-frame junctions, or ambiguous translated residues. A V3J clonotype was defined by an identical inferred V gene, J gene, and CDR3 amino acid sequence. To compute the percentage overlap between repertoires, the number of shared unique clonotypes was divided by the size of the smaller repertoire. RTK rarefaction, the Chao1 estimator, and Recon v2.1 estimates of unobserved clonotypes were used to assess repertoire richness. TCRdb retrieved this table from immuneACCESS and kept in-frame rearrangements only. Not all clones are present; in checked studies, unresolved V genes account for under half, and no reason is known for the remainder. That table gives V, J and clone size, and the DNA gave D and trimming. This sample is represented by about 480,000 clones; about three quarters of them were singletons. The ten largest clonotypes hold under 15% of the sample.

In the germline V gene (reference sequence), CDR1 corresponds to MNHNY and CDR2 to SVGAGI. Trimming takes 0 bases from V and 7 bases from J, and the germline ends sit 10 bases apart. The CDR3, cysteine through phenylalanine, is 14 amino acids long. CDR3 DNA is the only sequence kept; it has 42 bases, read in frame from the first base. Healthy HIV-negative adults with no recently reported acute infections or vaccinations were included as donors. Every donor was a Caucasian adult living in Nashville, Tennessee, USA. For unsorted samples, roughly 81 million PBMCs were counted and genomic DNA was extracted with the QIAamp DNA Blood Mini kit. Blood was collected by leukapheresis, and PBMCs were isolated by Ficoll-Histopaque density gradient centrifugation and then cryopreserved in liquid nitrogen vapor phase.

Material for sequencing was PBMCs. The V and J genes are TRBV6-6 and TRBJ1-5; the D gene assignment is ambiguous. The TCR sequence derives from a middle-aged woman in good health. Some clones in this sample may be carry-over from other donors' samples. The CDR3 region: CASSYSLWEQPQHF. The nucleotides read TGTGCCAGCAGTTACTCGCTCTGGGAGCAGCCCCAGCATTTT.